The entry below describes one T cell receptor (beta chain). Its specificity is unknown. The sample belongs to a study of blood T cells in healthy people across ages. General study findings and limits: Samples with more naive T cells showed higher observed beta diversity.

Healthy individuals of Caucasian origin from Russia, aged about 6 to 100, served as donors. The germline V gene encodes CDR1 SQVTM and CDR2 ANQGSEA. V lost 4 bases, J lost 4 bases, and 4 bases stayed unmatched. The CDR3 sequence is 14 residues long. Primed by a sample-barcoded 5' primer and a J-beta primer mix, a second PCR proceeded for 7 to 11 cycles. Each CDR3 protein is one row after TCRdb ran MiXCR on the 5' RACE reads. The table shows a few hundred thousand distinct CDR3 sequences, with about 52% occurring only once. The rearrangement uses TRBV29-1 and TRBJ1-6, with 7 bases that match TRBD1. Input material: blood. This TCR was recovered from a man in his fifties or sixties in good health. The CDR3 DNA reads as TGCAGCGTTGGAACGGGACAGTATAATTCACCCCTCCACTTT. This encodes CSVGTGQYNSPLHF.